This T cell receptor beta chain was sequenced during a study of post-analysis software for immune sequencing data (dated by TCRdb to between 2015 and 2016). Study-level background: Recorded disease courses included relapsing-remitting, secondary progressive and progressive-relapsing multiple sclerosis, with some patients lacking subtype annotation. The multiple sclerosis patient repertoires were compared with about a dozen previously published healthy control repertoires from donors aged about 6 to 25 years. A subset of samples was prepared in parallel using single-end sample barcoding, then pooled and co-amplified after Illumina adapter ligation. Results the study describes overall, beyond this receptor: Normalized Chao1 diversity was significantly lower in multiple sclerosis patients than controls, suggesting substantial peripheral T-cell clonal expansion. Direct clustering with F measure showed strong co-clustering of samples prepared in the same batch, prompting a batch-effect correction. The control group was slightly older than the multiple sclerosis patient group. About five TRBV segments, including TRBV5-6, TRBV5-1 and TRBV20-1, were significantly more frequent in patients than controls.

Receptor amplification or capture employed PCR. Data came from an Illumina HiSeq 2500. Unique molecular identifiers were incorporated into TCR beta cDNA libraries to reduce PCR and sequencing biases. Every 1 to 10 million input T cells yielded roughly 500,000 cDNA molecules, meaning each molecule approximated one T cell. The patient libraries were prepared and sequenced with the same protocol used for the earlier healthy control dataset. Within a given batch, samples were prepared together, multiplexed and sequenced on the same HiSeq lane. As for the authors' bioinformatics: Raw barcoded reads were processed with MIGEC, discarding single-read molecular identifier groups before consensus assembly and CDR3 extraction. VDJtools was used for post-analysis of the clonotype tables, with diversity normalized by down-sampling every dataset to the smallest sample size. To correct batch-related cross-sample contamination, repertoire overlap clustering matched CDR3 amino acid sequences but not nucleotide sequences. In-frame beta chains were kept once TCRdb had trimmed the public reads at Q25 with fastp and called clones with MiXCR. Under each unique CDR3 protein, matching rows form one entry showing the most common genes and DNA. The V and J calls were determined by TCRdb, not by the authors. The sample table lists hundreds of thousands of distinct CDR3 sequences, approximately 53% of them with a count of one. The ten largest clones take up roughly 4.4% of the sample.

The CDR3 runs 15 residues from the cysteine to the phenylalanine. The read is trimmed to its CDR3 DNA, 45 bases read in frame from base 1. According to the germline V gene (reference sequence), CDR1 reads DFQATT and CDR2 reads SNEGSKA. To note about this clonotype: There is no known antigen for this receptor. Qualities for individual bases were not recorded, and no much larger clone is one base off.

TCR beta repertoires were profiled from peripheral blood of 13 young patients with multiple sclerosis to demonstrate the VDJtools post-analysis software. The multiple sclerosis patients were children and adolescents ranging in age from roughly 6 to 15 years. Sequencing input: blood. The V and J segments used are TRBV20-1 and TRBJ2-4; matching of 7 bases hints at TRBD1 as the D gene. The J call is uncertain, as TRBJ2-7 better fits the DNA end. This sequence originates from a girl aged 10 to 17 with multiple sclerosis. CDR3 loop: CSARVRPGGSDEQYF. The DNA is as follows: TGCAGTGCTAGAGTCCGACCAGGGGGGTCGGACGAGCAGTACTTC.